This T cell receptor (beta chain) came from a study of blood T cell repertoires in COVID-19 (dated by TCRdb to 2018 to 2020). Turning to the overall study: Samples covering the acute and convalescent phases of COVID-19 were provided by collaborators in the United States, Italy and Spain. The material from the prospective study consisted of cDNA or gDNA derived from T cells, B-cell-depleted T cells, or PBMCs. Subjects who had been exposed to COVID-19, were actively infected with it, or had recovered from it provided the deeply sampled blood TCRbeta repertoires that made up the dataset. A freely available public database, intended as a resource for researchers studying the immune response to SARS-CoV-2, is where the repertoires were released. The samples were drawn from the first 160 participants of the ongoing ImmuneRACE study and from 1,254 subjects provided by 6 global collaborators. A de-identified subject ID, COVID-19 status, age in years and sex were almost always included in the sample metadata. HLA class I and class II types, where available, came from metadata supplied by the sample provider rather than from assay-based typing.

TCRbeta CDR3 regions were amplified from genomic DNA using the immunoSEQ Assay, a bias-controlled multiplex PCR. The authors processed their data as follows. Within the assay, amplification of reference gene primers was used to estimate how many nucleated cells each sample contained. Sequence reads were collapsed and filtered to measure the absolute abundance of every unique TCRbeta CDR3 rearrangement. Productive Simpson clonality was computed per sample as the square root of Simpson's diversity index over productive rearrangements. TCRdb holds this immuneACCESS table with in-frame rearrangements only. Some clones are missing; in checked studies, unresolved V genes explain under half, and the rest has no known cause. V and J calls and clone size are given by that table; D and trimming were obtained from the DNA. Across this sample there are some 150,000 clones, with about 80% seen only once. In total, the top ten clones hold approximately 2.4% of the sample.

The study at large found these results: The amount of clinical and demographic metadata varied by source and participant and was provided uncurated.

Comments on this clone: This receptor's antigen is unknown. No base quality information exists; no much larger clone differs at one position.

Collaborating institutions collected whole blood in K2EDTA tubes following their own protocols. Collaborator samples were shipped for TCRbeta analysis as frozen whole blood, isolated PBMCs, or DNA extracted from either sample type. The clonotype originates from a human donor with acute or convalescent COVID-19. The donor label of this sample is uncertain. The specimen was peripheral blood.

Here the CDR3 is given as CASSPTPNYGYTF. DNA sequence: TGTGCCAGCTCACCAACACCCAACTATGGCTACACCTTC. Here the chain combines TRBV18 and TRBJ1-2; the D segment cannot be called with confidence. The germline V gene provides CDR1 KGHSH and CDR2 LQKENI. Reading from cysteine to phenylalanine, the CDR3 counts 13 amino acids. Just CDR3 DNA is preserved here, 39 bases in frame from base 1. At the junction V is shortened by 2 bases and J by 2 bases, with 6 bases in between.